This T cell receptor beta chain stems from a study of cytomegalovirus exposure and HLA in healthy donors. TCRdb's table, derived via immunoSEQ multiplex PCR, lists solely in-frame clones and lacks some. The sample carries approximately 98,000 clones, about 94% recorded once. This CDR3 spans 11 amino acids. Germline V CDR1 and CDR2: KGHSH, LQKENI. Trimming shortened V by 7 bases and J by 6 bases, and 9 bases separated the two germline ends. This TCR was sampled from a woman aged 18-29 years in good health and CMV-seronegative. Sequenced: PBMCs. The chain links TRBV18 to TRBJ1-1, with no clear D. CDR3 nucleotide sequence: TGTGCCAGCTTTTTCGGGGCTGAAGCTTTCTTT. Protein: CASFFGAEAFF.